Each of the 22 T cell receptor beta chains below was sequenced from the same sample in a study of blood T cell repertoires in COVID-19. Clones were read by immunoSEQ multiplex PCR, and TCRdb kept only the in-frame ones, dropping some. The sample lists about 190,000 clones, approximately 92% occurring once. Sequencing used peripheral blood. The receptors were sampled from a man over 45 with acute or convalescent COVID-19.

The genes are TRBV5-1 and TRBJ2-3; TRBD2 matches 11 bases. This CDR3 region has 16 residues. V was clipped by 4 bases and J by 5 bases; unmatched bases: 9. Germline V gene sequence: CDR1 SGHRS, CDR2 YFSETQ. CDR3 sequence reads: CASSHPLAGEVDTQYF. CDR3 sequence (DNA): TGCGCCAGCAGCCACCCACTAGCGGGGGAGGTAGATACGCAGTATTTT.

The rearrangement links TRBV2 to TRBJ2-3, with 13 bases fitting TRBD2. The CDR3 totals 15 residues. Germline CDR1 SNHLY, CDR2 FYNNEI. The ends lost 3 bases at V and 6 bases at J; junction bases unmatched: 3. As DNA, the CDR3 is TGTGCCAGCAGTGATGGACTAGCGGGAGTGGATACGCAGTATTTT. Amino acid sequence: CASSDGLAGVDTQYF.

The chain has TRBV25-1 and TRBJ1-6; D gene uncertain. CDR1 is MGHDK, CDR2 SYGVNS, per germline. The CDR3 has 12 amino acids. Trimming left V 6 bases short and J 6 bases short, with 6 bases between. CDR3 in amino acids: CASRHTNSPLHF. For the CDR3, the DNA is TGTGCCAGCAGACACACTAATTCACCCCTCCACTTT.

This chain links TRBV9 with TRBJ2-7; 8 nucleotides match TRBD1. This CDR3 is 15 amino acids long. Germline V CDR1 and CDR2: SGDLS, YYNGEE. J lost 1 base, V lost 5 bases, and 8 bases had no gene match. The CDR3 here is CASSYAGGLSYEQYF. CDR3 bases: TGTGCCAGCAGTTATGCAGGGGGCTTATCCTACGAGCAGTACTTC. The complete variable domain, with remaining parts taken from reference TRBV9 and TRBJ2-7, reads DSGVTQTPKHLITATGQRVTLRCSPRSGDLSVYWYQQSLDQGLQFLIQYYNGEERAKGNILERFSAQQFPDLHSELNLSSLELGDSALYFCASSYAGGLSYEQYFGPGTRLTVT.

The chain couples TRBV5-5 to TRBJ1-2; D call uncertain. This CDR3 spans 14 amino acids. Trimming removed 2 bases from V and 0 bases from J, with 8 bases in between. Germline V gene data show CDR1 as SGHKS and CDR2 as YYEKEE (reference sequence). CDR3 bases: TGTGCCAGCAGCTTAGACATTCCTAACTATGGCTACACCTTC. Its translation: CASSLDIPNYGYTF.

V is TRBV2 and J is TRBJ1-5; a possible D gene is TRBD1 (5 bases). The V gene lost 0 bases and the J gene lost 2 bases, with 14 bases spanning the gap. This CDR3 contains 17 residues. Germline CDR1 is SNHLY and CDR2 is FYNNEI. The CDR3 loop reads CASSEARGSQGNQPQHF. In nucleotides, the CDR3 is TGTGCCAGCAGTGAAGCGCGGGGGTCGCAGGGCAATCAGCCCCAGCATTTT.

This chain uses TRBV4-2 with TRBJ2-2; D is perhaps TRBD1 (6 bases). The length of the CDR3 is 14 residues. The germline CDR1 and CDR2 sequences are LGHNA and YNFKEQ. V lost 5 bases, J lost 6 bases, and 13 bases lay in between. CDR3 DNA sequence: TGTGCCAGCAGCGTGGGACAAGTACCCGGGGAGCTGTTTTTT. This sequence encodes CASSVGQVPGELFF.

This chain connects TRBV7-6 to TRBJ2-5, with 7 positions matching TRBD2. Trimming took 5 bases from V and 2 from J; bases not matched to a gene: 11. CDR1 and CDR2 (germline): SGHVS, FNYEAQ. The CDR3 length is 16 residues. CDR3 protein: CASSRSSGRGQETQYF. The CDR3, as DNA: TGTGCCAGCAGCCGATCGAGTGGGCGGGGGCAAGAGACCCAGTACTTC.

This clone is a singleton in its sample. The rearrangement joins TRBV6-2 or TRBV6-3 to TRBJ2-6, with unresolved D. The CDR3 has 16 residues. Trimming left V 0 bases short and J 0 bases short, with 6 bases between. The germline gives CDR1 MNHEY, CDR2 SVGEGT. CDR3 region: CASSYSGFSGANVLTF. CDR3 nucleotide sequence: TGTGCCAGCAGTTACTCCGGGTTCTCTGGGGCCAACGTCCTGACTTTC.

The V gene is TRBV7-2, the J gene TRBJ1-5; TRBD1 might be the D (5 bases). V was pared by 3 bases and J by 1 base, with 7 bases between. There are 14 residues in the CDR3. Germline-derived CDR1 and CDR2 are SGHTA and FQGNSA. In nucleotides, the CDR3 is TGTGCCAGCAGCTTCAGACAGAGCAATCAGCCCCAGCATTTT. Residues: CASSFRQSNQPQHF.

The chain uses TRBV9 and TRBJ2-5; D might be TRBD2 (6 bases). The CDR3 length is 15 residues. Germline V gene lookup returns CDR1 SGDLS and CDR2 YYNGEE. Trimming took 4 bases from V and 5 from J, leaving 18 bases between them. The CDR3 sequence is CASSPPRGGGETQYF. The CDR3 nucleotides read TGTGCCAGCAGCCCCCCGAGGGGAGGTGGGGAGACCCAGTACTTC.

As for this clone: At one end, the junction sequence differs from germline, possibly due to a read error. The V and J genes are TRBV24-1 and TRBJ1-1; 7 nucleotides match TRBD1. CDR1 is KGHDR and CDR2 is SFDVKD in the germline V gene. This CDR3 has 18 amino acids. For the CDR3, the DNA is TGTGCCATCAGTGGGGGGGCGGGACAGAGGCAATTCGGCACTGAAGCTTTCTTT. Its protein product is CAISGGAGQRQFGTEAFF.

The chain uses TRBV27 and TRBJ1-1, with 9 bases fitting TRBD1. Germline CDR1 MNHEY, CDR2 SMNVEV (reference sequence). V lost 2 bases, J lost 0 bases, and 7 bases stayed unmatched. The CDR3 covers 17 residues. The CDR3 loop is CASSLGDRVIMNTEAFF. The CDR3 nucleotides read TGTGCCAGCAGTTTAGGGGACAGGGTCATCATGAACACTGAAGCTTTCTTT.

CDR3 protein: CANSLNTEAFF. The CDR3 DNA follows: TGCGCCAACTCTTTGAACACTGAAGCTTTCTTT. This rearrangement joins TRBV23-1 to TRBJ1-1, with D uncertain. TRBV23-1 is flagged as an ORF with uncertain function. The CDR3 spans 11 residues. The V gene lost 10 bases and the J gene lost 0 bases, with 6 bases spanning the gap.

This chain uses TRBV11-3 with TRBJ1-5; TRBD1 might be the D (6 bases). Looked up from germline, CDR1 is SGHNT and CDR2 is YENEEA. This CDR3 is built from 14 residues. Trimming removed 0 bases at V and 5 bases at J, with 8 bases between. DNA of the CDR3: TGTGCCAGCAGCTTAGAAACAGGGCATCAGCCCCAGCATTTT. Its protein product is CASSLETGHQPQHF.

The rearrangement links TRBV6-5 to TRBJ2-1; 7 bases align to TRBD1. J lost 3 bases, V lost 6 bases, and 2 bases had no gene match. The CDR3 has 13 amino acids. Germline V gene lookup returns CDR1 MNHEY and CDR2 SVGAGI. DNA of the CDR3: TGTGCCAGCAGCGGGGACAGCTACAATGAGCAGTTCTTC. Translated, it gives CASSGDSYNEQFF.

The chain links TRBV9 to TRBJ2-6; no firm D call. This CDR3 has 15 amino acids. The ends were cut back, 3 bases at V and 4 bases at J, with 11 bases in the middle. The germline V gene has CDR1 SGDLS and CDR2 YYNGEE. CDR3 region: CASSASWAGANVLTF. In DNA form, the CDR3 reads TGTGCCAGCAGCGCCTCGTGGGCGGGGGCCAACGTCCTGACTTTC.

This chain connects TRBV18 to TRBJ2-7; 7 positions agree with TRBD1. Unmatched junction bases numbered 6, after V lost 4 bases and J lost 3 bases. Germline assignment: CDR1 KGHSH and CDR2 LQKENI. This CDR3 has 14 amino acids. The CDR3 loop reads CASSRRGTDYEQYF. The CDR3 DNA is TGTGCCAGCTCACGGAGAGGGACAGACTACGAGCAGTACTTC.

V is TRBV10-3 and J is TRBJ1-2; maybe TRBD1 (6 bases). CDR1 is ENHRY, CDR2 SYGVKD, per germline. CDR3 size: 12 residues. With 3 bases removed from V and 5 bases from J, the gap between germline ends came to 7 bases. The CDR3, as DNA: TGTGCCATCAGTGATAGGGGGTATGGCTACACCTTC. Its translation is CAISDRGYGYTF.

This clone has only one observation. The J gene is TRBJ1-1, the V gene TRBV28, with D perhaps matching TRBD1 (5 bases). This CDR3 region has 16 residues. Trimming removed 7 bases from V and 0 bases from J, with 18 bases in between. Germline V gives CDR1 MDHEN, CDR2 SYDVKM. As DNA, the CDR3 is TGTGCCAGCATCGGAATGGGGCAAATGATGAACACTGAAGCTTTCTTT. Translated, it gives CASIGMGQMMNTEAFF.

The chain couples TRBV7-8 to TRBJ1-6; 10 bases line up with TRBD1. The V gene's germline CDR1 is SGHVS and CDR2 FQNEAQ. J lost 5 bases, V lost 1 base, and 5 bases had no gene match. This CDR3 is built from 17 residues. Here the CDR3 DNA reads TGTGCCAGCAGCTTAGGGGACAGGGGCGGAGATAATTCACCCCTCCACTTT. Amino acids: CASSLGDRGGDNSPLHF.

V gene TRBV6-5 combines with J gene TRBJ2-5; 7 bases fit TRBD1. The CDR3 totals 14 residues. J was trimmed by 6 bases and V by 5 bases; bases with no gene match: 9. Germline V lookup: CDR1 MNHEY, CDR2 SVGAGI. The CDR3 region has the DNA TGTGCCAGCAGTACCGGGACAGTGGGGAAGACCCAGTACTTC. Amino acid sequence: CASSTGTVGKTQYF.